This T cell receptor beta chain is from a study of response to subunit inactivated influenza vaccine. Study-wide results and caveats: The authors put forward the suggestion that each seasonal influenza vaccination may bring in only a limited number of new T cells.

From the RT-PCR reads, TCRdb called clonotypes with MiXCR, one entry per CDR3 protein. The table lists about 780,000 distinct CDR3 sequences, around a sixth of them singletons. A note on this clonotype: Its matching antigen is unknown.

The germline V gene has CDR1 SGDLS and CDR2 YYNGEE. Trimming removed 2 bases from V and 0 bases from J; junction bases left unmatched: 2. The CDR3 sequence is 16 residues long. The V call is TRBV9, the J call TRBJ2-1, with 10 nucleotides matching TRBD2. Sequenced here: PBMCs from blood, sampled more than 4 days after vaccination. The clonotype originates from a man in his fifties who received an inactivated influenza vaccine. The CDR3 sequence is CASSVSGGSSYNEQFF. The CDR3 nucleotides read TGTGCCAGCAGCGTTAGCGGGGGGAGCTCCTACAATGAGCAGTTCTTC.